This T cell receptor beta chain is from a study of tumor and adjacent non-tumor tissue in lung cancer. Overall study: Samples averaged roughly 4.4 million productive TCRbeta reads each.

No cell sorting was done before RNA was extracted from the tissue. TCRbeta libraries were built with three rounds of nested PCR, modified from ARM-PCR. TCRdb processed the multiplex PCR reads anew with MiXCR; each CDR3 protein has one entry. The sample shows 78,000 or so distinct CDR3 sequences, roughly 80% of them seen only once. This CDR3 region has 14 residues. The germline V gene has CDR1 SGHKS and CDR2 YYEKEE (reference sequence). Trimming pared 4 bases from V and 7 bases from J, leaving 15 bases between. This chain uses TRBV5-5 with TRBJ1-5; D unclear. The source material was lung tumor tissue. The source is a woman in her fifties or sixties with non-small cell lung cancer. The CDR3 protein is CASSGRGFLQPQHF. The DNA of the CDR3 is TGTGCCAGCAGCGGGCGGGGTTTCCTACAGCCCCAGCATTTT. Drawing the rest from reference TRBV5-5 and TRBJ1-5, the complete variable domain is DAGVTQSPTHLIKTRGQQVTLRCSPISGHKSVSWYQQVLGQGPQFIFQYYEKEERGRGNFPDRFSARQFPNYSSELNVNALLLGDSALYLCASSGRGFLQPQHFGDGTRLSIL.